These T cell receptor beta chains were read from a single sample in a study of T-cell reconstitution after alpha-beta-depleted transplantation in children. One entry per CDR3 protein results from TCRdb running MiXCR on the PCR reads. This sample carries 450,000 to 500,000 distinct CDR3 sequences, approximately 12% of them seen once, and the ten largest clones take less than 6.5%. The specimen was PBMCs from the stem cell graft donor, collected from the stem cell graft. All receptors derive from a human donor who donated a stem cell graft to a child with combined immunodeficiency. CDR3s include the opening cysteine and the closing phenylalanine or tryptophan.

V gene	J gene	CDR3 protein
TRBV12-3/TRBV12-4	TRBJ2-1	CASRVAGSASEQFF
TRBV12-3/TRBV12-4	TRBJ1-1	CASRLGNTEAFF
TRBV5-5	TRBJ2-3	CASSLSMRGTDTQYF
TRBV5-6	TRBJ1-1	CASRLGPHTGTEAFF
TRBV12-3/TRBV12-4	TRBJ2-3	CASSSGLSSTDTQYF
TRBV30	TRBJ2-7	CAWSPDRGHEQYF
TRBV12-3/TRBV12-4	TRBJ1-1	CASSLGVSTEAFF
TRBV5-1	TRBJ2-3	CASSLDRDRTDTQYF
TRBV3-1	TRBJ2-1	CASSPRLASRSYNEQFF
TRBV20-1	TRBJ2-4	CSAPAGQGAQLNIQYF
TRBV15	TRBJ1-1	CATSTLTRPLAFF
TRBV12-3/TRBV12-4	TRBJ2-1	CASSGLAGGPDNEQFF
TRBV20-1	TRBJ2-3	CSVLPSGRGDTQYF
TRBV5-1	TRBJ2-3	CASSLARDRGPYF
TRBV20-1	TRBJ2-5	CSAERRDGGIETQYF
TRBV29-1	TRBJ2-7	CSVARNYEQYF
TRBV12-3/TRBV12-4	TRBJ2-4	CASSPPEGVAKNIQYF
TRBV12-3/TRBV12-4	TRBJ2-1	CASSLRTGGIDEQFF
TRBV4-1	TRBJ2-1	CASSQRGGNEQFF
TRBV29-1	TRBJ2-5	CSVEDQAGLAVETQYF
TRBV29-1	TRBJ2-4	CSGGTAQNIQYF
TRBV5-1	TRBJ2-7	CASSLAQGGSEQYF